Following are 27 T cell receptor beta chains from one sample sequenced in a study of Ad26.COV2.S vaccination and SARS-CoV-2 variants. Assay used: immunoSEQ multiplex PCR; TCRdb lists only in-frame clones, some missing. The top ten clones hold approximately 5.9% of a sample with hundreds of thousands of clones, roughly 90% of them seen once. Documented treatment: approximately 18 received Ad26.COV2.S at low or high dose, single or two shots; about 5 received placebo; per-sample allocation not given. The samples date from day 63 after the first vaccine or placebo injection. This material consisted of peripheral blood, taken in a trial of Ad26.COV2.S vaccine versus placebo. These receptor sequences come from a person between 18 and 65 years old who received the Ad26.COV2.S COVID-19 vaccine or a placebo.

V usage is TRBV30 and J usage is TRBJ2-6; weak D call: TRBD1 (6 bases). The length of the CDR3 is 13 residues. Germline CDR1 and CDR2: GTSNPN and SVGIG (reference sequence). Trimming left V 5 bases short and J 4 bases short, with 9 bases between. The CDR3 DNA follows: TGTGCCTGGGCCGGGACAGGGGCCAACGTCCTGACTTTC. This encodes CAWAGTGANVLTF.

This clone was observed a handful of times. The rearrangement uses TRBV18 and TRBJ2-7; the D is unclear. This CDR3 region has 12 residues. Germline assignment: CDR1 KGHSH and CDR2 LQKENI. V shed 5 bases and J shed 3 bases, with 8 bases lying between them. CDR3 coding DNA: TGTGCCAGCTCATCCGACGGCTACGAGCAGTACTTC. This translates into CASSSDGYEQYF.

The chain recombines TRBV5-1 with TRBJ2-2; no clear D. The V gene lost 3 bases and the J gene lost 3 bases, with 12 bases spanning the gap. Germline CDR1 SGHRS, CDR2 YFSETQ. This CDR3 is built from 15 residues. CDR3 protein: CASSSLGTDTGELFF. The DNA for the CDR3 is TGCGCCAGCAGCTCCCTTGGTACAGACACCGGGGAGCTGTTTTTT.

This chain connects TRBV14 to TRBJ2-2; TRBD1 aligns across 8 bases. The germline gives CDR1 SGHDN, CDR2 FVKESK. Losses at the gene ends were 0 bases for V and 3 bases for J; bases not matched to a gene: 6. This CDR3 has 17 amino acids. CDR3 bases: TGTGCCAGCAGCCAAGAGGCGCGGACAGGGTACACCGGGGAGCTGTTTTTT. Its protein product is CASSQEARTGYTGELFF.

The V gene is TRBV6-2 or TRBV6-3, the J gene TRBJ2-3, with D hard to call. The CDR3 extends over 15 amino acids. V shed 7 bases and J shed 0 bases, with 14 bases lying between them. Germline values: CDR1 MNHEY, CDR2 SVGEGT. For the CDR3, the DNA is TGTGCCAGCAACCCACTTGCCGGTAGCACAGATACGCAGTATTTT. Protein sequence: CASNPLAGSTDTQYF.

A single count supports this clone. This CDR3 reads CASRDRESYEQYF. The DNA for the CDR3 is TGTGCTAGCCGGGACAGGGAATCCTACGAGCAGTACTTC. The chain employs TRBV12-5 and TRBJ2-7; the match to TRBD1 covers 9 bases. Germline loops: CDR1 LGHNT, CDR2 FRNRAP. V dropped 9 bases and J dropped 1; count of bases not matched to a gene: 4. The CDR3 spans 13 residues.

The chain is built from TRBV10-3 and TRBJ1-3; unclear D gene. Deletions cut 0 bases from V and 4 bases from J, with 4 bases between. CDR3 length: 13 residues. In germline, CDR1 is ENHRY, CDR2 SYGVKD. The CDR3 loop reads CAISESKGNTIYF. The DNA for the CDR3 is TGTGCCATCAGTGAGTCGAAAGGAAACACCATATATTTT.

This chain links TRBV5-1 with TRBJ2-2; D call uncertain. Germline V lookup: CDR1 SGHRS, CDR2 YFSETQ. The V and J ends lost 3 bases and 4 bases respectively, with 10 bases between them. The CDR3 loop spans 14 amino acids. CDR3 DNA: TGCGCCAGCAGCTCGGTGTCCGGCACCGGGGAGCTGTTTTTT. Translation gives CASSSVSGTGELFF.

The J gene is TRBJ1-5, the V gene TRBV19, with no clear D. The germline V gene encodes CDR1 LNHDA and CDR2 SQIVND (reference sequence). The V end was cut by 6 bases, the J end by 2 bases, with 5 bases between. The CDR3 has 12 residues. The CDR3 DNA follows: TGTGCCAGTAGAAGGCGCAATCAGCCCCAGCATTTT. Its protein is CASRRRNQPQHF.

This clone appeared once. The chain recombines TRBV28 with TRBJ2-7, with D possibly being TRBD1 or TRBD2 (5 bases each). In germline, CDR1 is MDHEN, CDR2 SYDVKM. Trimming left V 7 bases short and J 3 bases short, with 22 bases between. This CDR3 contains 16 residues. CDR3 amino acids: CASTFQRTGGYYEQYF. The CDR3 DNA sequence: TGTGCCAGCACATTTCAACGTACAGGAGGATACTACGAGCAGTACTTC.

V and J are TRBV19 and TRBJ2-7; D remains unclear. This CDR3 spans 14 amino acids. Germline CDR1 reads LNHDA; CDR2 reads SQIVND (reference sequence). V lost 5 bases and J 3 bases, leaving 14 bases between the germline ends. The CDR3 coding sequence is TGTGCCAGTAGTCCGAGCCAAGTACTCTACGAGCAGTACTTC. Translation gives CASSPSQVLYEQYF.

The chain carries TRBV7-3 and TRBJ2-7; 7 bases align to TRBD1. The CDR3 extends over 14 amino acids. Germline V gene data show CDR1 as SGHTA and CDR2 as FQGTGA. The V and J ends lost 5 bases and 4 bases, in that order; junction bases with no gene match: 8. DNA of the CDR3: TGTGCCAGCAGCCGGGACAGTACAGTTTACGAGCAGTACTTC. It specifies CASSRDSTVYEQYF.

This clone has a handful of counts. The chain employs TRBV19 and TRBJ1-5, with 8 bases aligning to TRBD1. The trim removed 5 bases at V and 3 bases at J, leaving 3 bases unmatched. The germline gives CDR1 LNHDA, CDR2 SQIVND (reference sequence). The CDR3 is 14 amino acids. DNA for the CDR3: TGTGCCAGTAGTGGGACAGGCGACAATCAGCCCCAGCATTTT. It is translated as CASSGTGDNQPQHF.

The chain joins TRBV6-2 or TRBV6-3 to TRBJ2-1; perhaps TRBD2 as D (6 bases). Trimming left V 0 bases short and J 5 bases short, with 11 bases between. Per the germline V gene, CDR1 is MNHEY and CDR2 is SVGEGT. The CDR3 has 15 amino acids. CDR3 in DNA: TGTGCCAGCAGTTACTCTGCGGGATATGACAATGAGCAGTTCTTC. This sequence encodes CASSYSAGYDNEQFF.

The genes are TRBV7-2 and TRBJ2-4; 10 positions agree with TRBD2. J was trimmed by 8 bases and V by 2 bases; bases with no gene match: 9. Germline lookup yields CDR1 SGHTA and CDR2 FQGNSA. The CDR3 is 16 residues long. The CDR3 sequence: CASSLRPGSGGDIQYF. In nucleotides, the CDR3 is TGTGCCAGCAGCTTACGACCCGGGAGCGGGGGGGACATTCAGTACTTC.

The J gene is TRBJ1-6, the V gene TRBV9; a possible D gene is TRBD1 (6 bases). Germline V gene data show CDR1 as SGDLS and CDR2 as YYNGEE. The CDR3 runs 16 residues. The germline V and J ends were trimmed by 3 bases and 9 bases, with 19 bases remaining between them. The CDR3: CASSAGGSPGGSPLHF. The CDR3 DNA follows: TGTGCCAGCAGCGCTGGGGGCAGCCCAGGAGGTTCACCCCTCCACTTT.

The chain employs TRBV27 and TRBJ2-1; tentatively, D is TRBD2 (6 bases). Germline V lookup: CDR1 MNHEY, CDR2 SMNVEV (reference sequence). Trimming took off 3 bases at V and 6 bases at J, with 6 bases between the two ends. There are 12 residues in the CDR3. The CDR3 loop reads CASSLGGNEQFF. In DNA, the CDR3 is TGTGCCAGCAGTTTGGGGGGCAATGAGCAGTTCTTC.

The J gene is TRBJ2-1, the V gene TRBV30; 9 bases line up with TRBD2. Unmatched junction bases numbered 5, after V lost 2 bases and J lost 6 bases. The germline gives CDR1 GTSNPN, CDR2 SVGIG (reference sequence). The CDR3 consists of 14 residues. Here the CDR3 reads CAWSISGRFNEQFF. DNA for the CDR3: TGTGCCTGGAGTATCAGCGGGAGGTTCAATGAGCAGTTCTTC.

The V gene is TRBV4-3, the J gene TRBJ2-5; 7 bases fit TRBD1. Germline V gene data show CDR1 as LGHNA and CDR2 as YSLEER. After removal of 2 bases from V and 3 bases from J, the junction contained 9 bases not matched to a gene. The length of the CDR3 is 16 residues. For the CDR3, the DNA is TGCGCCAGCAGCCAACGCCCCAGGGGGTCCGAAGAGACCCAGTACTTC. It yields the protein CASSQRPRGSEETQYF.

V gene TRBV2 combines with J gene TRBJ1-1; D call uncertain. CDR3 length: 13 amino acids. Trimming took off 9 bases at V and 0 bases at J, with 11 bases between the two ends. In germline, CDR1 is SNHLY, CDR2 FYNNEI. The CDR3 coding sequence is TGTGCCAGGGGAATAGACATGAACACTGAAGCTTTCTTT. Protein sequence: CARGIDMNTEAFF.

CDR3 in DNA: TGTGCCAGCAGTTACTCGAGTCTCATCTACGAGCAGTACTTC. This codes for CASSYSSLIYEQYF. The chain is built from TRBV6-2 or TRBV6-3 and TRBJ2-7, with D uncertain. The CDR3 sequence is 14 residues long. Germline CDR1 reads MNHEY; CDR2 reads SVGEGT. Trimming removed 0 bases from V and 3 bases from J, with 9 bases in between.

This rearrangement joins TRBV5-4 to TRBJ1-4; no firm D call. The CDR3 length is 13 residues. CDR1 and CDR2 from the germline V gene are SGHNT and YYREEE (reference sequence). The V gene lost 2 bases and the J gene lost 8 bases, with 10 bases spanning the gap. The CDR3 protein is CASSLHNAEKLFF. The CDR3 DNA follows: TGTGCCAGCAGCTTACATAACGCGGAAAAACTGTTTTTT.

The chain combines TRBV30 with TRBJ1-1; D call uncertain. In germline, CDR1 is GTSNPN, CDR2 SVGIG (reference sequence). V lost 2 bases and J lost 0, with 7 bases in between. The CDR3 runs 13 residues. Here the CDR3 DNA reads TGTGCCTGGAGTAACCCGATGAACACTGAAGCTTTCTTT. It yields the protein CAWSNPMNTEAFF. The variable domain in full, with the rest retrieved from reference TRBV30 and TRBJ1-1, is SQTIHQWPATLVQPVGSPLSLECTVEGTSNPNLYWYRQAAGRGLQLLFYSVGIGQISSEVPQNLSASRPQDRQFILSSKKLLLSDSGFYLCAWSNPMNTEAFFGQGTRLTVV.

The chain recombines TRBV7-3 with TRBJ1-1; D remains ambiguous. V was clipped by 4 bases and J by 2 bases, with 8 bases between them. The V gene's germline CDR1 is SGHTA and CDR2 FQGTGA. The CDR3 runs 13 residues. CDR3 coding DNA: TGTGCCAGCAGCTCATGGGTAAACACTGAAGCTTTCTTT. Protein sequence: CASSSWVNTEAFF.

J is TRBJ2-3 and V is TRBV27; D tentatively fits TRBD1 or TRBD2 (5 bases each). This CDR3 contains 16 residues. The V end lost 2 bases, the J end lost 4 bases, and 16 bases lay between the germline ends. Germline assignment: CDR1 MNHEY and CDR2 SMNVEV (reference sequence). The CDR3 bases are TGTGCCAGCAGTTTAGTGGGGGTCCGGGGCCCAGATACGCAGTATTTT. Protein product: CASSLVGVRGPDTQYF.

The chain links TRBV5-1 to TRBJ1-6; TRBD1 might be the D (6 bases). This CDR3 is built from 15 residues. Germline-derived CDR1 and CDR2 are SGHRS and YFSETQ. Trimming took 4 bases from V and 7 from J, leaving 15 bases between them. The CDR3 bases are TGCGCCAGCAGCCGGTCAGGGGCTGACAATTCACCCCTCCACTTT. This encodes CASSRSGADNSPLHF.

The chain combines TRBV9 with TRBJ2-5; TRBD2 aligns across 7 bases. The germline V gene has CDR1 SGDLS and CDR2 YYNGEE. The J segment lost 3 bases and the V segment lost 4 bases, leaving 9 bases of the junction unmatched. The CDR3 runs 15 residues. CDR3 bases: TGTGCCAGCAGCCCAACCGGGACTAATAAAGAGACCCAGTACTTC. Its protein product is CASSPTGTNKETQYF.